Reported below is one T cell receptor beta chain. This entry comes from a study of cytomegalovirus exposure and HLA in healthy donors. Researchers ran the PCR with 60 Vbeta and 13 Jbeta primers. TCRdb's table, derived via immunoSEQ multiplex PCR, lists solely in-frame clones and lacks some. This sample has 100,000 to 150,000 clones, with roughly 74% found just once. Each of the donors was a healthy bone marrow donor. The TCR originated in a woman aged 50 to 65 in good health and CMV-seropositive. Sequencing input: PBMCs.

The CDR3 sequence is CASSSQGETQYF. CDR3 nucleotides: TGTGCCAGCAGCTCCCAGGGTGAGACCCAGTACTTC. The chain recombines TRBV11-2 with TRBJ2-5, with D maybe TRBD1 (5 bases). Germline CDR1 is SGHAT and CDR2 is FQNNGV. This CDR3 region has 12 residues. V was shortened by 4 bases and J by 5 bases, with 8 bases between the two germline ends.